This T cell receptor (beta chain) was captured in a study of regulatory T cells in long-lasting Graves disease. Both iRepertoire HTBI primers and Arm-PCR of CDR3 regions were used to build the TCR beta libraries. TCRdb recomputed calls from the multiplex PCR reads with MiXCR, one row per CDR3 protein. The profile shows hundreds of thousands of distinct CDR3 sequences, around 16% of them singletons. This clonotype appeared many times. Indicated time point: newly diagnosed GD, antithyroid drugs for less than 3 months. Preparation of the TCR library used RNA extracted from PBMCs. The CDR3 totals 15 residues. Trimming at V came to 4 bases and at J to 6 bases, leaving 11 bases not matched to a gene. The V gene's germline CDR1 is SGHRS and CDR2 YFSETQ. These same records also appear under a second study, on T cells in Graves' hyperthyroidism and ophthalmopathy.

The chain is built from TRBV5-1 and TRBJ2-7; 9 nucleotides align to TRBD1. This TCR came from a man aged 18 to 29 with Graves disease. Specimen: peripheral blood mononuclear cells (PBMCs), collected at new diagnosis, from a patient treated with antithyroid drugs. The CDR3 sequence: CASSADPYRGLEQYF. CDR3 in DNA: TGCGCCAGCAGCGCGGACCCGTACAGGGGGCTCGAGCAGTACTTC.